This T cell receptor beta chain was profiled in a study of OX40 agonist ivuxolimab in advanced cancers. Study-level information: Dose-escalation patients were diagnosed with hepatocellular carcinoma, melanoma, renal cell cancer or head and neck cancer. Averaging around 60 years in age, with a range of 23 to 79, the cohort was 82.7% male. Study findings and constraints: Antigen specificity of clonally expanded peripheral T cells was not established.

Comment on this clone: Its antigen is not known.

The CDR3 totals 15 residues. Per the germline V gene, CDR1 is ENHRY and CDR2 is SYGVKD. J was trimmed by 2 bases and V by 4 bases; bases with no gene match: 8. Generated by immunoSEQ multiplex PCR, the TCRdb table keeps only in-frame clones and is missing some. The sample comprises 33,000 or so clones, around 87% of which are singletons, and roughly 25% rests with the top ten. The TCR originated in an adult with an advanced solid tumor such as melanoma, head and neck, liver or kidney cancer. This rearrangement joins TRBV10-3 to TRBJ2-7; 7 bases are shared with TRBD1. The sequencing here drew on CD4+ or CD8+ T cells sorted from blood, taken in a trial of the OX40 agonist ivuxolimab. The CDR3 coding sequence is TGTGCCATCAGTGGAAGGGACAGAGGGACCTACGAGCAGTACTTC. It yields the protein CAISGRDRGTYEQYF.